The clone carrying this T cell receptor beta chain appeared a few times. Its matching antigen is unknown. The record originates from a study of T-cell memory formation after mild COVID-19. Findings of the study overall: Within pre-infection memory, some responding clones were found, suggesting cross-reactive memory joined. Nothing showed for sure that second-wave clones peaking on day 37 were SARS-CoV-2 specific.

TCRdb fed the 5' RACE reads into MiXCR, producing one record per CDR3 protein. The data show 55,000 to 80,000 distinct CDR3 sequences, about 9.4% seen once. Material: PBMCs or a T cell subset sorted from them (not recorded which). This receptor was taken from a man younger than 30 who had mild COVID-19 (a few samples of this study predate the infection). Cell type and time point are not known.

In nucleotides, the CDR3 is TGTGCCAGCAGTACCCCGGACAGGGGCACCGGGGAGCTGTTTTTT. Protein: CASSTPDRGTGELFF. The chain couples TRBV12-3 or TRBV12-4 to TRBJ2-2, with 9 bases aligning to TRBD1. The J segment lost 4 bases and the V segment lost 5 bases, leaving 5 bases of the junction unmatched. CDR3 size: 15 residues.